This T cell receptor beta chain was observed in a study of shared T cell receptors in the human thymus. Using immunoSEQ multiplex PCR, the repertoire was profiled, and TCRdb retains in-frame clones only, with some absent. The profile shows a few hundred thousand clones, approximately 95% of them singletons. The CDR3 spans 17 residues. CDR1 and CDR2 from the germline V gene are LNHNV and YYDKDF (reference sequence). The V and J ends lost 6 bases and 5 bases, in that order; junction bases with no gene match: 19. The sequence was obtained from a human donor. The sequencing sample was made of thymocytes. The chain links TRBV15 to TRBJ2-7; the match to TRBD2 covers 7 bases. CDR3 region: CATSRRRERRRRNEQYF. In DNA form, the CDR3 reads TGTGCCACCAGTCGTCGGCGGGAGCGCAGGAGGAGGAACGAGCAGTACTTC. Looking up the rest from reference TRBV15 and TRBJ2-7 gives the full variable domain: DAMVIQNPRYQVTQFGKPVTLSCSQTLNHNVMYWYQQKSSQAPKLLFHYYDKDFNNEADTPDNFQSRRPNTSFCFLDIRSPGLGDTAMYLCATSRRRERRRRNEQYFGPGTRLTVT.